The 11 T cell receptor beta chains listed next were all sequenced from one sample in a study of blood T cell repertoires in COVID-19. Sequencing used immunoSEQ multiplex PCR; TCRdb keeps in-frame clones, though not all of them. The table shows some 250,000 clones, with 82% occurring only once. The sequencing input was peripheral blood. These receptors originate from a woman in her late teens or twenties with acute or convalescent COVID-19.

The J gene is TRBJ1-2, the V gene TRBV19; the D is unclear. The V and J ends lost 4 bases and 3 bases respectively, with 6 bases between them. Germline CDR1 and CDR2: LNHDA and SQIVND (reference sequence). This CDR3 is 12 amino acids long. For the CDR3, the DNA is TGTGCCAGTAGTACCGGTCACTATGGCTACACCTTC. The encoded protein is CASSTGHYGYTF.

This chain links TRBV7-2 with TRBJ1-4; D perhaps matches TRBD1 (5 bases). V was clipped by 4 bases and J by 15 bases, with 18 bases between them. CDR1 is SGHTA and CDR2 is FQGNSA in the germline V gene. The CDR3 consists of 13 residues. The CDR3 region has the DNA TGTGCCAGCAGCTCAACCCAGGGTTCGGTTATGTTTTTT. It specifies CASSSTQGSVMFF. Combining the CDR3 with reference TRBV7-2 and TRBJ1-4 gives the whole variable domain GAGVSQSPSNKVTEKGKDVELRCDPISGHTALYWYRQSLGQGLEFLIYFQGNSAPDKSGLPSDRFSAERTGGSVSTLTIQRTQQEDSAVYLCASSSTQGSVMFFGSGTQLSVL.

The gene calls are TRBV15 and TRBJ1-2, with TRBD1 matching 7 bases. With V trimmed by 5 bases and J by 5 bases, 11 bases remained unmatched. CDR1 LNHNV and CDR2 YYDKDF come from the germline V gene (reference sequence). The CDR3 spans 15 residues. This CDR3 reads CATSPSTGDFYGYTF. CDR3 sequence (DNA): TGTGCCACCAGCCCTTCCACAGGGGATTTTTATGGCTACACCTTC. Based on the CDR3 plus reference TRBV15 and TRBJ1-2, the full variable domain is DAMVIQNPRYQVTQFGKPVTLSCSQTLNHNVMYWYQQKSSQAPKLLFHYYDKDFNNEADTPDNFQSRRPNTSFCFLDIRSPGLGDTAMYLCATSPSTGDFYGYTFGSGTRLTVV.

In nucleotides, the CDR3 is TGTGCCAGTAGTACCTCTCCTGCGAACACCGGGGAGCTGTTTTTT. Amino acids: CASSTSPANTGELFF. The rearrangement joins TRBV19 to TRBJ2-2; D is undetermined. Trimming shortened V by 4 bases and J by 0 bases, and 9 bases separated the two germline ends. The V gene's germline CDR1 is LNHDA and CDR2 SQIVND (reference sequence). This CDR3 contains 15 residues. Supplemented by reference TRBV19 and TRBJ2-2, the full variable domain reads DGGITQSPKYLFRKEGQNVTLSCEQNLNHDAMYWYRQDPGQGLRLIYYSQIVNDFQKGDIAEGYSVSREKKESFPLTVTSAQKNPTAFYLCASSTSPANTGELFFGEGSRLTVL.

The DNA of the CDR3 is TGTGCCAGCAGCCCCTCCGGGCAGCCCCAGCATTTT. It specifies CASSPSGQPQHF. The rearrangement joins TRBV28 to TRBJ1-5, with D uncertain. The CDR3 is 12 amino acids. The germline CDR1 and CDR2 sequences are MDHEN and SYDVKM. The V and J ends lost 6 bases and 7 bases respectively, with 10 bases between them.

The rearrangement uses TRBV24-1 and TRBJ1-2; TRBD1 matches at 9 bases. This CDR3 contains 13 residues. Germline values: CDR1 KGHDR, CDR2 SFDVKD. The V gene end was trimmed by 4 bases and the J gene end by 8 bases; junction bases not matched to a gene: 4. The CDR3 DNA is TGTGCCACCAGTGACGGGACAGGGTCCGGCTACACCTTC. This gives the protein CATSDGTGSGYTF.

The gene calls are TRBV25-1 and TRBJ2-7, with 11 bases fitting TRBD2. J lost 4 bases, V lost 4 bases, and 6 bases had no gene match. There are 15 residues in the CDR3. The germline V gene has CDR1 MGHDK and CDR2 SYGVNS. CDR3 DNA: TGTGCCAGCAGTGTCCTAGCGGGAGGTCTTTACGAGCAGTACTTC. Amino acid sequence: CASSVLAGGLYEQYF.

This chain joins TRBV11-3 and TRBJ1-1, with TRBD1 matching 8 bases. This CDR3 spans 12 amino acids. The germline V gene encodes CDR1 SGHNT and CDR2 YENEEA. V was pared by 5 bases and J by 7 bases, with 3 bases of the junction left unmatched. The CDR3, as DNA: TGTGCCAGCAGCCCCGGGACAGGTGAAGCTTTCTTT. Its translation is CASSPGTGEAFF.

The CDR3 loop is CASSYSTSGRGKQFF. Written as DNA, the CDR3 is TGTGCCAGCAGTTACTCGACTAGCGGGAGGGGGAAGCAGTTCTTC. The chain employs TRBV6-5 and TRBJ2-1, with 14 bases that match TRBD2. The CDR3 contains 15 residues. J lost 11 bases, V lost 0 bases, and 3 bases had no gene match. Germline V gives CDR1 MNHEY, CDR2 SVGAGI.

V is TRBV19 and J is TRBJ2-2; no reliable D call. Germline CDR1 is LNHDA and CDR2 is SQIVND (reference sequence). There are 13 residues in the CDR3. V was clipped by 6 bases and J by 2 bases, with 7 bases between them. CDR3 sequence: CASSTANTGELFF. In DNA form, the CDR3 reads TGTGCCAGTAGCACAGCTAACACCGGGGAGCTGTTTTTT.

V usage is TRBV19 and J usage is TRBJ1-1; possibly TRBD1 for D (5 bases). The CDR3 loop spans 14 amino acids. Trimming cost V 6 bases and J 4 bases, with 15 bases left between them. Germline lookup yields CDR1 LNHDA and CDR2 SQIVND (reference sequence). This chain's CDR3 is CASRGEGLGTEAFF. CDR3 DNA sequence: TGTGCCAGTAGGGGGGAGGGCCTAGGCACTGAAGCTTTCTTT. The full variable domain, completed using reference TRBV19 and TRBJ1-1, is DGGITQSPKYLFRKEGQNVTLSCEQNLNHDAMYWYRQDPGQGLRLIYYSQIVNDFQKGDIAEGYSVSREKKESFPLTVTSAQKNPTAFYLCASRGEGLGTEAFFGQGTRLTVV.